This TCR beta chain emerged from a study of cytomegalovirus exposure and HLA in healthy donors. The PCR contained 60 Vbeta and 13 Jbeta primers. Measured with immunoSEQ multiplex PCR; TCRdb has only the in-frame clones, and not every one. The sample has over 55,000 clones, 80% to 90% seen once. Germline CDR1 and CDR2: GTSNPN and SVGIG (reference sequence). The CDR3 spans 11 residues. The sample taken for sequencing was PBMCs. The TCR comes from a woman aged 30 to 39 in good health and CMV-seropositive. The J gene is TRBJ1-2, the V gene TRBV30, with D unresolved. The CDR3 here is CADITNYGYTF. The DNA for the CDR3 is TGTGCTGACATAACTAACTATGGCTACACCTTC. Supplemented by reference TRBV30 and TRBJ1-2, the full variable domain reads SQTIHQWPATLVQPVGSPLSLECTVEGTSNPNLYWYRQAAGRGLQLLFYSVGIGQISSEVPQNLSASRPQDRQFILSSKKLLLSDSGFYLCADITNYGYTFGSGTRLTVV.